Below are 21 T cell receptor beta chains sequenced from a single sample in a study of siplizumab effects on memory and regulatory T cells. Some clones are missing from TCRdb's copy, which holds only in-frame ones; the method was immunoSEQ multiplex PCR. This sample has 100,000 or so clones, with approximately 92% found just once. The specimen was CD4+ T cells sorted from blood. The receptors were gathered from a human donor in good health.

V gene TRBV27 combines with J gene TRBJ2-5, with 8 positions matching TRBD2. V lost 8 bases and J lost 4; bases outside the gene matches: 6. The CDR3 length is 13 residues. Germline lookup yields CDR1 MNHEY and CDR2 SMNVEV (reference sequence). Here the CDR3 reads CASGRGGRETQYF. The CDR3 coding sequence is TGTGCCAGCGGCCGGGGGGGGAGAGAGACCCAGTACTTC.

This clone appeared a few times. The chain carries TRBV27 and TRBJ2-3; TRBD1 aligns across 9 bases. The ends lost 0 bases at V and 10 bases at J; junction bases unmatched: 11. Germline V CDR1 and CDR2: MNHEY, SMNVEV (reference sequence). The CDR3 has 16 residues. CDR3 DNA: TGTGCCAGCAGTTTATCCCGGGACAGGGCACCCATGGCGCAGTATTTT. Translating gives CASSLSRDRAPMAQYF.

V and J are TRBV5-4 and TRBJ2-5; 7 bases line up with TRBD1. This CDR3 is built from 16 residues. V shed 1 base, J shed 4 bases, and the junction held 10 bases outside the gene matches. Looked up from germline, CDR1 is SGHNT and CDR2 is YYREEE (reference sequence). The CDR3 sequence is CASSLPTGVVGETQYF. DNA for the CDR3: TGTGCCAGCAGCTTGCCCACAGGGGTGGTGGGAGAGACCCAGTACTTC.

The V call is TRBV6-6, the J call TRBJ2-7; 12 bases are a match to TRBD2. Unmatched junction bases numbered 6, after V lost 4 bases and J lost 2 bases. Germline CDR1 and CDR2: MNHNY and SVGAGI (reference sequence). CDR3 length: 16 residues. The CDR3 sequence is CASSSTTSGGPYEQYF. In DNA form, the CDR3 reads TGTGCCAGCAGTTCCACCACTAGCGGGGGGCCCTACGAGCAGTACTTC.

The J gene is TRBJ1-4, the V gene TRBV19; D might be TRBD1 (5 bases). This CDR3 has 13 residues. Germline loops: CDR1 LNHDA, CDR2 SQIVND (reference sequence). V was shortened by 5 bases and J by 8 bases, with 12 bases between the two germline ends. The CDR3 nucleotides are TGTGCCAGTAGTCGGGGCTTACGCGAAAAACTGTTTTTT. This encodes CASSRGLREKLFF.

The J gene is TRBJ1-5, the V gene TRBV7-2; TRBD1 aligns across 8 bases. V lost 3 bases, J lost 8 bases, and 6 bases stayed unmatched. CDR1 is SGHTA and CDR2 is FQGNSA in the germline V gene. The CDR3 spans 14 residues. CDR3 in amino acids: CASSFQGAREPQHF. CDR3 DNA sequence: TGTGCCAGCAGCTTCCAGGGGGCAAGGGAGCCCCAGCATTTT.

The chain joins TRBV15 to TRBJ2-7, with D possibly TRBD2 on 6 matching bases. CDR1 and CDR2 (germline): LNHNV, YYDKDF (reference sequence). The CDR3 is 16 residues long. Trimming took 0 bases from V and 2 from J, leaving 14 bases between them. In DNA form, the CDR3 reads TGTGCCACCAGCAGAGATCTCGGGAGTTGGGCCTACGAGCAGTACTTC. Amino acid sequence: CATSRDLGSWAYEQYF.

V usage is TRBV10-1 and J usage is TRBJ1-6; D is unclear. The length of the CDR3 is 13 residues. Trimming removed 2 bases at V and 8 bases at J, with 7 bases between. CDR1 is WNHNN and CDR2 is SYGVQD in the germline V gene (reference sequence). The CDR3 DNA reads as TGCGCCAGCAGTGAGGACACCTATTCACCCCTCCACTTT. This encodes CASSEDTYSPLHF.

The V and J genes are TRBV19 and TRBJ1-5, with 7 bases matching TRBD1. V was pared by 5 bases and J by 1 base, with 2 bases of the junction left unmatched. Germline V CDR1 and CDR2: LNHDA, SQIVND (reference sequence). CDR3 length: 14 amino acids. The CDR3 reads CASSLTGSNQPQHF. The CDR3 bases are TGTGCCAGTAGTTTGACAGGGAGCAATCAGCCCCAGCATTTT.

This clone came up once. The DNA for the CDR3 is TGTGCCAGCAGTATGGGCAATGAGCAGTTCTTC. Translation gives CASSMGNEQFF. The chain is built from TRBV6-5 and TRBJ2-1; the D is unclear. Germline V gives CDR1 MNHEY, CDR2 SVGAGI. Trimming cost V 5 bases and J 6 bases, with 5 bases left between them. The CDR3 has 11 residues.

CDR3 DNA: TGTGCCAGCAGAAACGGACAGGGTGCGATAGACACTGAAGCTTTCTTT. Amino acids: CASRNGQGAIDTEAFF. This chain connects TRBV5-5 to TRBJ1-1; 8 bases are shared with TRBD1. Unmatched junction bases numbered 12, after V lost 5 bases and J lost 3 bases. The CDR3 has 16 residues. Germline V CDR1 and CDR2: SGHKS, YYEKEE (reference sequence).

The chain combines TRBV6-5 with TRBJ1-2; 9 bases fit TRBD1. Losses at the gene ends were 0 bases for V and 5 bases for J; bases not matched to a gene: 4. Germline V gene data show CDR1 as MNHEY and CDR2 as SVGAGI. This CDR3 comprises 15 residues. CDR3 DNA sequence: TGTGCCAGCAGTTACTCCTCAGGGACAGGGTATGGCTACACCTTC. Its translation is CASSYSSGTGYGYTF.

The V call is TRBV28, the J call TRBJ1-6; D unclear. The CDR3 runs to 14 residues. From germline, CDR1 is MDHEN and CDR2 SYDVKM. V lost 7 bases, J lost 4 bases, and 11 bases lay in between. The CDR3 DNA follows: TGTGCCAGCATTCCAACAGCTTATAATTCACCCCTCCACTTT. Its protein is CASIPTAYNSPLHF.

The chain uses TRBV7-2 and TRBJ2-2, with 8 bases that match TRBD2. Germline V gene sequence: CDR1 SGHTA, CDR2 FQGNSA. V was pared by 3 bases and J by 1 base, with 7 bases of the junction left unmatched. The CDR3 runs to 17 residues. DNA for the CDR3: TGTGCCAGCAGCTTCCCCAGCGGGGGAAGGAACACCGGGGAGCTGTTTTTT. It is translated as CASSFPSGGRNTGELFF.

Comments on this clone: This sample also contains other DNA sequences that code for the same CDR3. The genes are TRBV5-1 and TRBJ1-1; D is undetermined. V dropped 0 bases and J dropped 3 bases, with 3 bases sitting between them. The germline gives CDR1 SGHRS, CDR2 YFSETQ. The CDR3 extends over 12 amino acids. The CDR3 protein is CASSLVDTEAFF. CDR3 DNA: TGCGCCAGCAGCTTGGTTGACACTGAAGCTTTCTTT.

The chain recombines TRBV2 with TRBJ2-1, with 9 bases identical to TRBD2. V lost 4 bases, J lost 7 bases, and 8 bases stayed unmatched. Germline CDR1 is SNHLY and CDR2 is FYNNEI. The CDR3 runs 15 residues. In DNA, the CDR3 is TGTGCCAGCAGTGGGGGTAGCGGGGGAAGGAATGAGCAGTTCTTC. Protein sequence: CASSGGSGGRNEQFF.

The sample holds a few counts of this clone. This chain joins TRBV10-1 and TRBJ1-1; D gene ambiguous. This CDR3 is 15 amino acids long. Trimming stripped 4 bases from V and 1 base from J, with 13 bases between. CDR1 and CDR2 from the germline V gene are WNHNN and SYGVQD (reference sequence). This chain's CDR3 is CASSGLRSTNTEAFF. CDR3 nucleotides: TGCGCCAGCAGTGGGTTACGGTCTACGAACACTGAAGCTTTCTTT.

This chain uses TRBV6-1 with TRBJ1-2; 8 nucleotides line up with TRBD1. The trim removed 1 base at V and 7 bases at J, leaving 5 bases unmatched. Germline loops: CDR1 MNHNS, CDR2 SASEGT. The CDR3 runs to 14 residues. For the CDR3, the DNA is TGTGCCAGCAGTGAAGGACAGGGGTGGGGTGGCTACACCTTC. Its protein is CASSEGQGWGGYTF.

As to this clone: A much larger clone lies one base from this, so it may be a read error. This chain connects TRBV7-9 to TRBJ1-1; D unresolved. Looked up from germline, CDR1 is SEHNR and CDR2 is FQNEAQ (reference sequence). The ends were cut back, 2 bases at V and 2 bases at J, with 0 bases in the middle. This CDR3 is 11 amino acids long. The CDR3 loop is CASSLNTEAFF. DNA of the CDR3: TGTGCCAGCAGCTTAAACACTGAAGCTTTCTTT.

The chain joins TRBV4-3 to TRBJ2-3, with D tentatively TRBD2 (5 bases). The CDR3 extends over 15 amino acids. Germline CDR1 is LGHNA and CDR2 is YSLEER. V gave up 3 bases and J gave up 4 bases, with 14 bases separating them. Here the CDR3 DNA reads TGCGCCAGCAGCCAGGCCGGCGCGGGTCCAGATACGCAGTATTTT. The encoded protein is CASSQAGAGPDTQYF.

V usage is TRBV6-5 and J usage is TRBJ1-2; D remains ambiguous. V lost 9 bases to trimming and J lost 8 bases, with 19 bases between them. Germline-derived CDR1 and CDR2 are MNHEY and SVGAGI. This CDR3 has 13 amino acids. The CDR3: CASTYSRLDGYTF. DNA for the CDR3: TGTGCCAGTACATACTCGAGATTGGACGGCTACACCTTC.